The next 10 T cell receptor beta chains were all read from a single sample in a study of shared clonotypes between healthy human individuals. Measured with immunoSEQ multiplex PCR; TCRdb has only the in-frame clones, and not every one. This repertoire shows millions of clones, 85% to 95% found once; its top ten account for 0.39%. The sample was naive CD4+ T cells from PBMCs. Described subset: CD45RA+ positively selected. Receptors originate from a young man in good health. Some clones in this sample may be carry-over from other donors' samples.

On this clone itself: The same CDR3 also results from other DNA sequences found in this sample. As DNA, the CDR3 is TGTGCCAGCTCACCACTCGGTAGTAATGAAAAACTGTTTTTT. Translation gives CASSPLGSNEKLFF. The chain links TRBV18 to TRBJ1-4; D is undetermined. This CDR3 has 14 residues. V dropped 1 base and J dropped 4 bases, with 7 bases sitting between them. The germline CDR1 and CDR2 sequences are KGHSH and LQKENI.

The rearrangement uses TRBV29-1 and TRBJ1-1; unclear D gene. There are 13 residues in the CDR3. CDR1 is SQVTM and CDR2 is ANQGSEA in the germline V gene. V was shortened by 3 bases and J by 2 bases, with 10 bases between the two germline ends. The CDR3 loop is CSVELGINTEAFF. The DNA of the CDR3 is TGCAGCGTTGAGTTGGGTATAAACACTGAAGCTTTCTTT.

As concerns this clone: Other DNA variants within this sample encode the same CDR3. The chain carries TRBV9 and TRBJ2-1; 8 bases match TRBD2. V was clipped by 2 bases and J by 4 bases; unmatched bases: 2. Germline V gives CDR1 SGDLS, CDR2 YYNGEE. CDR3 length: 14 amino acids. DNA for the CDR3: TGTGCCAGCAGCGTGGGGACTAGATACAATGAGCAGTTCTTC. Amino acids: CASSVGTRYNEQFF.

The chain has TRBV11-3 and TRBJ1-5; D not certain. Trimming took off 5 bases at V and 5 bases at J, with 13 bases between the two ends. The CDR3 contains 14 residues. Germline values: CDR1 SGHNT, CDR2 YENEEA. The CDR3 here is CASSPSAGYQPQHF. CDR3 nucleotide sequence: TGTGCCAGCAGCCCCTCGGCGGGGTATCAGCCCCAGCATTTT.

This chain links TRBV20-1 with TRBJ2-1, with D hard to call. This CDR3 has 11 residues. Germline V gives CDR1 DFQATT, CDR2 SNEGSKA (reference sequence). V was clipped by 7 bases and J by 10 bases, with 14 bases between them. CDR3 protein: CSGSTLGEQFF. CDR3 coding DNA: TGCAGTGGAAGTACTCTCGGAGAGCAGTTCTTC.

This clone was seen just once. The chain recombines TRBV18 with TRBJ1-1; 7 bases are a match to TRBD1. V trimming: 3 bases; J trimming: 4 bases; junction bases outside the gene matches: 5. Germline V CDR1 and CDR2: KGHSH, LQKENI. The CDR3 contains 14 residues. CDR3 sequence (DNA): TGTGCCAGCTCACCCTCAGGGGGAGGCACTGAAGCTTTCTTT. This translates into CASSPSGGGTEAFF.

The V call is TRBV7-8, the J call TRBJ1-2, with D possibly being TRBD1 (5 bases). Between the trimmed V and J ends, which lost 3 bases and 2 bases, there was a span of 7 bases. Germline values: CDR1 SGHVS, CDR2 FQNEAQ. This CDR3 has 13 amino acids. The CDR3 sequence is CASSFPGNYGYTF. As DNA, the CDR3 is TGTGCCAGCAGCTTCCCAGGGAACTATGGCTACACCTTC.

The rearrangement joins TRBV11-2 to TRBJ2-2; 7 nucleotides agree with TRBD2. V gave up 7 bases and J gave up 5 bases; unmatched junction bases: 7. Germline V gene sequence: CDR1 SGHAT, CDR2 FQNNGV. This CDR3 has 14 residues. CDR3 coding DNA: TGTGCCAGCAACCGGGACTACCGAACCGGGGAGCTGTTTTTT. Protein product: CASNRDYRTGELFF.

V is TRBV5-1 and J is TRBJ2-6; D may be TRBD2 (5 bases). CDR3 length: 16 amino acids. The V end lost 2 bases, the J end lost 1 base, and 10 bases lay between the germline ends. CDR1 and CDR2 (germline): SGHRS, YFSETQ. CDR3 region: CASSFPDSSGANVLTF. The CDR3 nucleotides read TGCGCCAGCAGCTTCCCGGACTCGTCTGGGGCCAACGTCCTGACTTTC.

This clone was seen once. This sequence joins TRBV11-2 and TRBJ2-3, with D possibly TRBD1 on 6 matching bases. Germline loops: CDR1 SGHAT, CDR2 FQNNGV. Trimming shortened V by 3 bases and J by 6 bases, and 13 bases separated the two germline ends. This CDR3 is 14 amino acids long. The CDR3 loop is CASSFAGAMDTQYF. In DNA, the CDR3 is TGTGCCAGCAGCTTTGCAGGGGCGATGGATACGCAGTATTTT.